The 30 T cell receptor beta chains listed next were all sequenced from one sample in a study of T cell responses to AZD1222 COVID-19 vaccine. Produced via immunoSEQ multiplex PCR; TCRdb's table is partial and in-frame only. The table lists roughly 140,000 clones, 80% to 90% of them singletons. The sequenced sample was peripheral blood, obtained on day 0 of AZD1222 vaccination. These receptors all come from an adult in good health.

CDR3 protein: CASSLMAGGNTGELFF. The CDR3 coding sequence is TGTGCCAGCAGCTTAATGGCGGGAGGGAACACCGGGGAGCTGTTTTTT. J is TRBJ2-2 and V is TRBV7-3, with 8 positions matching TRBD2. The length of the CDR3 is 16 residues. Unmatched junction bases numbered 2, after V lost 1 base and J lost 1 base. From germline, CDR1 is SGHTA and CDR2 FQGTGA.

The chain recombines TRBV5-1 with TRBJ1-2; a weak D match, TRBD1 (6 bases). The CDR3 is made up of 12 amino acids. Germline V gene data show CDR1 as SGHRS and CDR2 as YFSETQ. Trimming pared 4 bases from V and 2 bases from J, leaving 6 bases between. CDR3 region: CASSGTNYGYTF. The CDR3 DNA sequence: TGCGCCAGCAGCGGGACAAACTATGGCTACACCTTC.

The rearrangement links TRBV2 to TRBJ2-7; no reliable D call. The V gene lost 6 bases and the J gene lost 3 bases, with 15 bases spanning the gap. This CDR3 comprises 14 residues. The germline V gene encodes CDR1 SNHLY and CDR2 FYNNEI. The CDR3 DNA reads as TGTGCCAGCAGGCCTCTGGGGTCCCTCTACGAGCAGTACTTC. Residues: CASRPLGSLYEQYF.

This chain links TRBV5-1 with TRBJ1-4; D unresolved. The V gene's germline CDR1 is SGHRS and CDR2 YFSETQ. The CDR3 is 14 residues long. V lost 5 bases and J lost 2, with 10 bases in between. CDR3 loop: CASRPFPTNEKLFF. The CDR3 bases are TGCGCCAGCAGGCCGTTTCCGACTAATGAAAAACTGTTTTTT.

The chain recombines TRBV15 with TRBJ1-1; tentative D call: TRBD1 (5 bases). The CDR3 runs to 13 residues. Trimming removed 3 bases from V and 4 bases from J, with 9 bases in between. Germline CDR1 is LNHNV and CDR2 is YYDKDF (reference sequence). Here the CDR3 reads CATSRRGTTEAFF. CDR3 nucleotides: TGTGCCACCAGCAGGCGGGGGACCACTGAAGCTTTCTTT.

This rearrangement joins TRBV11-2 to TRBJ2-4, with 14 positions matching TRBD2. V trimming: 5 bases; J trimming: 6 bases; junction bases outside the gene matches: 3. The CDR3 has 15 amino acids. The germline V gene has CDR1 SGHAT and CDR2 FQNNGV. CDR3 DNA sequence: TGTGCCAGCAGCCTAGGACTAGCGGGGGGAAACATTCAGTACTTC. It yields the protein CASSLGLAGGNIQYF. The full variable domain, rest sourced from reference TRBV11-2 and TRBJ2-4, is EAGVAQSPRYKIIEKRQSVAFWCNPISGHATLYWYQQILGQGPKLLIQFQNNGVVDDSQLPKDRFSAERLKGVDSTLKIQPAKLEDSAVYLCASSLGLAGGNIQYFGAGTRLSVL.

This clone occurred once. J is TRBJ1-1 and V is TRBV28; the match to TRBD1 covers 7 bases. The CDR3 spans 13 residues. In germline, CDR1 is MDHEN, CDR2 SYDVKM. With 8 bases clipped from V and 11 bases from J, the junction kept 14 bases outside the gene matches. The CDR3 bases are TGTGCCAGCCGAACAGGATCCCTCAGGGGGGCTTTCTTT. Translation gives CASRTGSLRGAFF.

This chain connects TRBV28 to TRBJ2-7; D is undetermined. Per germline, CDR1 MDHEN and CDR2 SYDVKM. The CDR3 totals 11 residues. Between the trimmed V and J ends, which lost 1 base and 12 bases, there was a span of 10 bases. Here the CDR3 reads CASSLFGVRYF. CDR3 coding DNA: TGTGCCAGCAGTTTATTCGGAGTGCGGTACTTC.

The genes are TRBV20-1 and TRBJ1-4; no clear D gene. Trimming left V 3 bases short and J 8 bases short, with 16 bases between. This CDR3 is 14 amino acids long. CDR1 is DFQATT and CDR2 is SNEGSKA in the germline V gene (reference sequence). CDR3 sequence: CSASSGSSREKLFF. DNA for the CDR3: TGCAGTGCTAGTTCGGGCAGCTCGCGGGAAAAACTGTTTTTT.

J is TRBJ1-3 and V is TRBV5-1, with D perhaps TRBD1 (5 bases). CDR1 and CDR2 (germline): SGHRS, YFSETQ. Trimming took off 0 bases at V and 4 bases at J, with 11 bases between the two ends. The CDR3 is 15 amino acids. DNA for the CDR3: TGCGCCAGCAGCTTGGATTATTCAGGGGGAAACACCATATATTTT. The encoded protein is CASSLDYSGGNTIYF.

The chain employs TRBV12-3 or TRBV12-4 and TRBJ1-1; a weak D match, TRBD1 (5 bases). Deletions cut 3 bases from V and 4 bases from J, with 9 bases between. The CDR3 is 13 amino acids. CDR3 bases: TGTGCCAGCAGTTTCTGGCAGGGCACTGAAGCTTTCTTT. Translated: CASSFWQGTEAFF.

The chain couples TRBV30 to TRBJ2-5, with D uncertain. CDR1 and CDR2 from the germline V gene are GTSNPN and SVGIG (reference sequence). The CDR3 covers 11 residues. The V and J ends lost 4 bases and 7 bases respectively, with 10 bases between them. The CDR3 here is CAWNFGGTQYF. CDR3 bases: TGTGCCTGGAATTTTGGTGGGACCCAGTACTTC.

V usage is TRBV7-3 and J usage is TRBJ2-1; 7 bases match TRBD2. Germline loops: CDR1 SGHTA, CDR2 FQGTGA. There are 16 residues in the CDR3. The V gene end was trimmed by 0 bases and the J gene end by 8 bases; junction bases not matched to a gene: 10. The CDR3 DNA follows: TGTGCCAGCAGCTTAACGTCAGCGGGATTTTCCCATGAGCAGTTCTTC. Translated, it gives CASSLTSAGFSHEQFF. Variable domain in full (rest from reference TRBV7-3 and TRBJ2-1): GAGVSQTPSNKVTEKGKYVELRCDPISGHTALYWYRQSLGQGPEFLIYFQGTGAADDSGLPNDRFFAVRPEGSVSTLKIQRTERGDSAVYLCASSLTSAGFSHEQFFGPGTRLTVL.

The chain links TRBV6-1 to TRBJ1-2; the D gene is possibly TRBD1 (5 bases). CDR1 MNHNS and CDR2 SASEGT come from the germline V gene. This CDR3 has 12 residues. Trimming removed 2 bases at V and 5 bases at J, with 6 bases between. The DNA for the CDR3 is TGTGCCAGCAGTGAACAGGGTTATGGCTACACCTTC. Protein sequence: CASSEQGYGYTF.

The V call is TRBV18, the J call TRBJ1-1; weak D call: TRBD1 (6 bases). The CDR3 covers 13 residues. The germline V gene encodes CDR1 KGHSH and CDR2 LQKENI. V lost 6 bases, J lost 0 bases, and 8 bases lay in between. The DNA for the CDR3 is TGTGCCAGCTCGGGGGACATGAACACTGAAGCTTTCTTT. Its protein product is CASSGDMNTEAFF.

The rearrangement joins TRBV7-3 to TRBJ2-7; maybe TRBD1 (6 bases). This CDR3 is 13 amino acids long. V lost 5 bases and J 4 bases, leaving 12 bases between the germline ends. Germline V gene data show CDR1 as SGHTA and CDR2 as FQGTGA. CDR3 bases: TGTGCCAGCAGCCCACGTCAGGGGTACGAGCAGTACTTC. It is translated as CASSPRQGYEQYF.

The chain combines TRBV2 with TRBJ1-5; 10 nucleotides line up with TRBD1. The CDR3 loop spans 17 amino acids. After removal of 0 bases from V and 4 bases from J, the junction contained 6 bases not matched to a gene. The V gene's germline CDR1 is SNHLY and CDR2 FYNNEI. The CDR3: CASSEALLGQGNQPQHF. The CDR3, as DNA: TGTGCCAGCAGTGAAGCGCTTTTGGGACAGGGGAATCAGCCCCAGCATTTT.

V usage is TRBV28 and J usage is TRBJ2-3; D remains ambiguous. The CDR3 totals 11 residues. In germline, CDR1 is MDHEN, CDR2 SYDVKM. V was shortened by 7 bases and J by 0 bases, with 2 bases between the two germline ends. In DNA form, the CDR3 reads TGTGCCAGCACTAGCACAGATACGCAGTATTTT. Translated, it gives CASTSTDTQYF.

This chain connects TRBV6-1 to TRBJ2-1, with D tentatively TRBD2 (5 bases). Trimming pared 1 base from V and 15 bases from J, leaving 10 bases between. This CDR3 comprises 11 residues. Germline values: CDR1 MNHNS, CDR2 SASEGT. CDR3 protein: CASSEELGGFF. The CDR3 DNA follows: TGTGCCAGCAGTGAAGAACTAGGCGGGTTCTTC.

The chain uses TRBV27 and TRBJ1-2; 8 bases agree with TRBD1. The V segment lost 5 bases and the J segment 7 bases; nucleotides outside the gene matches: 12. The CDR3 length is 15 residues. The germline V gene has CDR1 MNHEY and CDR2 SMNVEV (reference sequence). The CDR3 is CASSPGQGSARGYTF. CDR3 sequence (DNA): TGTGCCAGCAGTCCAGGACAGGGTTCAGCTCGTGGCTACACCTTC.

This sequence joins TRBV2 and TRBJ2-7; no firm D call. The CDR3 length is 12 residues. Between the trimmed V and J ends, which lost 2 bases and 2 bases, there was a span of 4 bases. Germline CDR1 and CDR2: SNHLY and FYNNEI. CDR3 in DNA: TGTGCCAGCAGTGAACAGACCTACGAGCAGTACTTC. Amino acids: CASSEQTYEQYF.

The chain uses TRBV19 and TRBJ2-7; possibly TRBD1 for D (6 bases). CDR1 LNHDA and CDR2 SQIVND come from the germline V gene (reference sequence). The length of the CDR3 is 14 residues. The V gene lost 1 base and the J gene lost 2 bases, with 9 bases spanning the gap. CDR3 sequence (DNA): TGTGCCAGTAGTATAGCAGGGGCGACCTACGAGCAGTACTTC. It translates to CASSIAGATYEQYF.

The chain recombines TRBV5-4 with TRBJ2-3, with D perhaps assigned TRBD1 or TRBD2 (5 bases each). The CDR3 spans 16 residues. Germline-derived CDR1 and CDR2 are SGHNT and YYREEE (reference sequence). Trimming took off 2 bases at V and 2 bases at J, with 15 bases between the two ends. Written as DNA, the CDR3 is TGTGCCAGCAGCTTCACCGGGACGGGGACCACAGATACGCAGTATTTT. As protein: CASSFTGTGTTDTQYF.

This chain uses TRBV19 with TRBJ2-5, with D possibly TRBD1 on 5 matching bases. This CDR3 has 14 residues. The V gene lost 3 bases and the J gene lost 0 bases, with 8 bases spanning the gap. The germline gives CDR1 LNHDA, CDR2 SQIVND (reference sequence). The CDR3, as DNA: TGTGCCAGTAGTATTACAGGCGACCAAGAGACCCAGTACTTC. Translating gives CASSITGDQETQYF.

The V gene is TRBV5-6, the J gene TRBJ2-1; 16 bases fit TRBD2. V lost 4 bases to trimming and J lost 8 bases; unmatched junction nucleotides: 3. Germline V gives CDR1 SGHDT, CDR2 YYEEEE. The CDR3 has 15 amino acids. The CDR3 spells CASSLGTSGRDEQFF. The CDR3 DNA sequence: TGTGCCAGCAGCCTAGGGACTAGCGGGAGGGATGAGCAGTTCTTC.

The V call is TRBV11-2, the J call TRBJ1-2; unclear D gene. Trimming pared 2 bases from V and 8 bases from J, leaving 12 bases between. Germline CDR1 is SGHAT and CDR2 is FQNNGV. This CDR3 region has 13 residues. CDR3 in amino acids: CASSLLGRFGYTF. The CDR3 DNA sequence: TGTGCCAGCAGCTTACTGGGAAGGTTCGGCTACACCTTC.

The rearrangement links TRBV27 to TRBJ2-7, with D uncertain. Germline values: CDR1 MNHEY, CDR2 SMNVEV (reference sequence). V was shortened by 6 bases and J by 0 bases, with 12 bases between the two germline ends. The CDR3 extends over 14 amino acids. CDR3 protein: CASSDTISSYEQYF. CDR3 sequence (DNA): TGTGCCAGCAGCGACACTATAAGCTCCTACGAGCAGTACTTC.

This chain links TRBV19 with TRBJ2-5, with 9 bases identical to TRBD2. Germline V gives CDR1 LNHDA, CDR2 SQIVND (reference sequence). The CDR3 extends over 15 amino acids. With 4 bases clipped from V and 5 bases from J, the junction kept 8 bases outside the gene matches. CDR3 DNA sequence: TGTGCCAGTAGTAAATTAGCGGGAGTGTTGGAGACCCAGTACTTC. The encoded protein is CASSKLAGVLETQYF.

This clone came up a few times. The chain employs TRBV2 and TRBJ2-1, with 10 bases lining up with TRBD2. The germline V gene encodes CDR1 SNHLY and CDR2 FYNNEI. The CDR3 is 15 residues long. V shed 2 bases and J 7 bases; nucleotides not matched to a gene: 5. CDR3 sequence: CASSESSGGFNEQFF. As DNA, the CDR3 is TGTGCCAGCAGTGAATCTAGCGGGGGTTTTAATGAGCAGTTCTTC.

The rearrangement uses TRBV7-9 and TRBJ1-3; D is unclear. V was trimmed by 4 bases and J by 0 bases, leaving 22 bases between them. From germline, CDR1 is SEHNR and CDR2 FQNEAQ (reference sequence). This CDR3 is built from 19 residues. CDR3 amino acids: CASSSVQSHRLSSGNTIYF. For the CDR3, the DNA is TGTGCCAGCAGCTCCGTACAATCTCATCGACTTAGCTCTGGAAACACCATATATTTT.